This TCR beta chain was captured by sequencing in a study of T-cell reconstitution after alpha-beta-depleted transplantation in children. This clonotype was seen a handful of times. Deletions cut 3 bases from V and 4 bases from J, with 13 bases between. This CDR3 contains 14 residues. The germline CDR1 and CDR2 sequences are DFQATT and SNEGSKA (reference sequence). Preparation of the TCRbeta library was carried out with unique molecular identifiers. TCRdb itself ran the PCR reads through MiXCR, one entry per CDR3 protein. Counted here are some 600,000 distinct CDR3 sequences, 13% occurring once; the ten biggest clones make up around 2.2%.

This TCR came from a male patient aged 10 to 17 who had a stem cell transplant for acute myeloid leukemia, so the T cells may come from the graft donor. V is TRBV20-1 and J is TRBJ2-1; D perhaps matches TRBD2 (5 bases). The source was PBMCs, mostly from graft donor cells, collected 360 days after TCRalphabeta/CD19-depleted stem cell transplant. CDR3 amino acids: CSARNRGEYNEQFF. Written as DNA, the CDR3 is TGCAGTGCTAGGAACCGGGGAGAGTACAATGAGCAGTTCTTC.